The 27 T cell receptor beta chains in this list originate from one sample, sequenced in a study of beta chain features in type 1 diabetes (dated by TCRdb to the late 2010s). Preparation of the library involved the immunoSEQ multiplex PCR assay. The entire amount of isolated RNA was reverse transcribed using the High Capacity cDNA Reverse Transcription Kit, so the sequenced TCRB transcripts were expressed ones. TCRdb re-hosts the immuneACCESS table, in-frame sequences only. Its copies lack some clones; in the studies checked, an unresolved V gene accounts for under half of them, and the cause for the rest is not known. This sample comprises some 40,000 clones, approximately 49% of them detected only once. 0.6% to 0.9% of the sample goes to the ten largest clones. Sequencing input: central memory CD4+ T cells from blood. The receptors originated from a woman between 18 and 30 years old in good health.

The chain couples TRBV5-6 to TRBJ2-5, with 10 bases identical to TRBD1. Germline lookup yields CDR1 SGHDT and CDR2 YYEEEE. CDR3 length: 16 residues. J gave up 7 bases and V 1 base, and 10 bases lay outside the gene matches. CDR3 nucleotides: TGTGCCAGCAGCTTGTCCCCCTCGACAGGGGGCGGGACCCAGTACTTC. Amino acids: CASSLSPSTGGGTQYF.

CDR3 nucleotide sequence: TGTGCCAGCAGCCGTAGACAGGGTACGTCGTACACCTTC. Its protein product is CASSRRQGTSYTF. V usage is TRBV5-6 and J usage is TRBJ1-2, with TRBD1 identical over 7 bases. Germline V gene sequence: CDR1 SGHDT, CDR2 YYEEEE. There are 13 residues in the CDR3. Trimming cost V 4 bases and J 11 bases; bases outside gene matches: 11. Full variable domain (remainder filled in from reference TRBV5-6 and TRBJ1-2): DAGVTQSPTHLIKTRGQQVTLRCSPKSGHDTVSWYQQALGQGPQFIFQYYEEEERQRGNFPDRFSGHQFPNYSSELNVNALLLGDSALYLCASSRRQGTSYTFGSGTRLTVV.

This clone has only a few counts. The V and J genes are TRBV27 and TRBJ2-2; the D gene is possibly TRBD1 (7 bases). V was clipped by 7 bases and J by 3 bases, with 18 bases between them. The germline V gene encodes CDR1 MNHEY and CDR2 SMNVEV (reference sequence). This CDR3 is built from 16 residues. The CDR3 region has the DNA TGTGCCAGCACCCCGACCCGCAGGGGGGACACCGGGGAGCTGTTTTTT. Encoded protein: CASTPTRRGDTGELFF.

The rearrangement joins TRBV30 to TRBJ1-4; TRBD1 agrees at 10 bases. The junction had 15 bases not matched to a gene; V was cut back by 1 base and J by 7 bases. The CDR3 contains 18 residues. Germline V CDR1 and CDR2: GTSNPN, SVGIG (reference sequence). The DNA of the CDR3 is TGTGCCTGGAGTGGGGTGACAGGGGGCGGACGTTCAGCTGAAAAACTGTTTTTT. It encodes CAWSGVTGGGRSAEKLFF.

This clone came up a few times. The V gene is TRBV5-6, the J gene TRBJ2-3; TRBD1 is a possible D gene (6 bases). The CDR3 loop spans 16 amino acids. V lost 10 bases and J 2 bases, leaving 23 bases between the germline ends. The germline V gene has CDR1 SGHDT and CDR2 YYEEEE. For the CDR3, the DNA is TGTGCCTCTGGGGCAACCGGGACATCCCTCACAGATACGCAGTATTTT. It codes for CASGATGTSLTDTQYF.

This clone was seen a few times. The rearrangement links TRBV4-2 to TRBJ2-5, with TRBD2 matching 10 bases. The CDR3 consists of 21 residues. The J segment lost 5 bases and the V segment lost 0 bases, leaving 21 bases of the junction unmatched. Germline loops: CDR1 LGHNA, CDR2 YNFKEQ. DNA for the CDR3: TGTGCCAGCAGCCAAGAGCGGGGGGGTAGGGGGCGCGTGACTAGCGGGGAGACCCAGTACTTC. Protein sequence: CASSQERGGRGRVTSGETQYF.

The CDR3 DNA reads TGTGCCTGGGTGGCCCGACAGGGGGTCCCGTATGGCTACACCTTC. Encoded protein: CAWVARQGVPYGYTF. The rearrangement joins TRBV30 to TRBJ1-2; 9 bases agree with TRBD1. The CDR3 loop spans 15 amino acids. Trimming cost V 5 bases and J 5 bases; bases outside gene matches: 12. CDR1 GTSNPN and CDR2 SVGIG come from the germline V gene (reference sequence).

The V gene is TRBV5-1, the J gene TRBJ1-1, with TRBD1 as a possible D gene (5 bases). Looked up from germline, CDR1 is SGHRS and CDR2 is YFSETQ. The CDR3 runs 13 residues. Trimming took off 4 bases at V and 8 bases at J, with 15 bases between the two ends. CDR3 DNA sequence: TGCGCCAGCAGCGTGGTCTTAGGACAAGAAGCTTTCTTT. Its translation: CASSVVLGQEAFF.

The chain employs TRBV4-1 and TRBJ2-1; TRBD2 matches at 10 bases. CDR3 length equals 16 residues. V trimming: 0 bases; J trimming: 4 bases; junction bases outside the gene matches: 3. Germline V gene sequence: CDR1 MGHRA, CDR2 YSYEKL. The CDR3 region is CASSQEEAGGYNEQFF. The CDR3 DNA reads TGCGCCAGCAGCCAAGAAGAAGCGGGGGGGTACAATGAGCAGTTCTTC.

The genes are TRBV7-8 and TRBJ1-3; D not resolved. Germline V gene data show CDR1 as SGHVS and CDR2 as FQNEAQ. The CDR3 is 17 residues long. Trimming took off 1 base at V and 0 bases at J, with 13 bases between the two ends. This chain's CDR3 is CASSLVPSGHSGNTIYF. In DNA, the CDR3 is TGTGCCAGCAGCTTAGTCCCGTCAGGTCACTCTGGAAACACCATATATTTT.

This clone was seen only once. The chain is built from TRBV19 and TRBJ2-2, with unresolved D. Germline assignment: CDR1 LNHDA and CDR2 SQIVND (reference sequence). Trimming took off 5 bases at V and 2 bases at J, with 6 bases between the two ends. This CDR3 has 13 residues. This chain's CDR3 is CASSLSNTGELFF. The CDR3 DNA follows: TGTGCCAGTAGTCTATCAAACACCGGGGAGCTGTTTTTT.

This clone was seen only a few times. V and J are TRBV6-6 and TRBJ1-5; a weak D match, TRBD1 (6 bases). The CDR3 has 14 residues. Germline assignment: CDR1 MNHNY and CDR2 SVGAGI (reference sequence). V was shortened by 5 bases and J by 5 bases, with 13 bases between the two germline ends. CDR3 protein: CASSRTAEDQPQHF. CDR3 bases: TGTGCCAGCAGTAGGACAGCAGAGGATCAGCCCCAGCATTTT.

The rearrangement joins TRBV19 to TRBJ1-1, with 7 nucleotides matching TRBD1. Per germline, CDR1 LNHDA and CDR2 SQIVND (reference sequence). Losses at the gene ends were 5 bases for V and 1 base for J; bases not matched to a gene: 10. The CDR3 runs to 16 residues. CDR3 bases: TGTGCCAGTAGTGGACGACAGGGTAACGGGAACACTGAAGCTTTCTTT. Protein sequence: CASSGRQGNGNTEAFF.

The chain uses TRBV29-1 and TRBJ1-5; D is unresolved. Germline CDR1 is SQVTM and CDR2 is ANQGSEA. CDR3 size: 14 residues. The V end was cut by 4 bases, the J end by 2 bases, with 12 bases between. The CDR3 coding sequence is TGCAGCGTTGTTCCGGGGAAGGGCAATCAGCCCCAGCATTTT. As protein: CSVVPGKGNQPQHF.

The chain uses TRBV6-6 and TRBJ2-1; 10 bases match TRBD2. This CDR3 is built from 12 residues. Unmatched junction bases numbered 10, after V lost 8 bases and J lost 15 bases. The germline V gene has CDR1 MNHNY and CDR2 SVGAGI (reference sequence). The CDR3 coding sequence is TGTGCCAGCCGACCTAGCGGGAGTGTTTGGTTCTTC. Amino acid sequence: CASRPSGSVWFF.

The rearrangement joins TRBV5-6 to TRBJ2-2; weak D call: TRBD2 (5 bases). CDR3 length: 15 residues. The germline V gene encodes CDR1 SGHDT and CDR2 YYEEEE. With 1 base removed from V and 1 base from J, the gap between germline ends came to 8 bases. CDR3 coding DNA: TGTGCCAGCAGCTTGCCCGGGATGAACACCGGGGAGCTGTTTTTT. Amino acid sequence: CASSLPGMNTGELFF.

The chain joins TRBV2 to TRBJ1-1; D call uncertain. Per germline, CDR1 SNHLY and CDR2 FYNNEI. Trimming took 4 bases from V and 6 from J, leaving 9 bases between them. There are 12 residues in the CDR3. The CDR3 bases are TGTGCCAGCAGTGCCGCGGTGTCTGAAGCTTTCTTT. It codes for CASSAAVSEAFF. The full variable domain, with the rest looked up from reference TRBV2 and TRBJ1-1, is EPEVTQTPSHQVTQMGQEVILRCVPISNHLYFYWYRQILGQKVEFLVSFYNNEISEKSEIFDDQFSVERPDGSNFTLKIRSTKLEDSAMYFCASSAAVSEAFFGQGTRLTVV.

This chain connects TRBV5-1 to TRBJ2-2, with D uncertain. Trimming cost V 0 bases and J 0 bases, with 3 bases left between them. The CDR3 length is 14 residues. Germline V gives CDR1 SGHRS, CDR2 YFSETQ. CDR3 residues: CASSLATNTGELFF. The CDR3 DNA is TGCGCCAGCAGCTTGGCAACGAACACCGGGGAGCTGTTTTTT.

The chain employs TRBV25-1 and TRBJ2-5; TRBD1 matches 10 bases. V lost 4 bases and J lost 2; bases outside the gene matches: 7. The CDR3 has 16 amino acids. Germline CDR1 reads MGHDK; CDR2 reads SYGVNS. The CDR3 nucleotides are TGTGCCAGCAGTGCCCCCGGGACAGGGGAACAAGAGACCCAGTACTTC. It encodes CASSAPGTGEQETQYF.

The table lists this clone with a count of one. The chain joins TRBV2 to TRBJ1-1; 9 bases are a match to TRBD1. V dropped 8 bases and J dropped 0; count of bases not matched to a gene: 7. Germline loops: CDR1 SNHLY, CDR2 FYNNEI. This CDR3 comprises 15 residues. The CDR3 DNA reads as TGTGCCAGCCTGGGGGACAGGGCCGTGAACACTGAAGCTTTCTTT. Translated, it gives CASLGDRAVNTEAFF.

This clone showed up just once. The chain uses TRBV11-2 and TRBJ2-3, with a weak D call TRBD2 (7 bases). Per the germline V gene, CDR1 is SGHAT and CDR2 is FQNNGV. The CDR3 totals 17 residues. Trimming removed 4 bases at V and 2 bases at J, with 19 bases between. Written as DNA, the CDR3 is TGTGCCAGCAGCTCCCCTATGCGGGGGCCGTACACAGATACGCAGTATTTT. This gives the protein CASSSPMRGPYTDTQYF.

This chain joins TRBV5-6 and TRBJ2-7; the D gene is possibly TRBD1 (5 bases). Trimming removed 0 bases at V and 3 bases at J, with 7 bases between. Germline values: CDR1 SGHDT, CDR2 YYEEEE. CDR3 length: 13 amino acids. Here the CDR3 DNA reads TGTGCCAGCAGCTTGGCAGGGTACTACGAGCAGTACTTC. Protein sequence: CASSLAGYYEQYF.

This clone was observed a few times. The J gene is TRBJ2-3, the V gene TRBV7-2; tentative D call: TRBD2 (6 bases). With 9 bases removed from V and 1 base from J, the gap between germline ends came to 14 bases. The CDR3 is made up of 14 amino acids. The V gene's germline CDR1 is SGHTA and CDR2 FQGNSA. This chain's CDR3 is CASGIPGGTDTQYF. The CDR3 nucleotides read TGTGCCAGTGGAATTCCGGGGGGCACAGATACGCAGTATTTT.

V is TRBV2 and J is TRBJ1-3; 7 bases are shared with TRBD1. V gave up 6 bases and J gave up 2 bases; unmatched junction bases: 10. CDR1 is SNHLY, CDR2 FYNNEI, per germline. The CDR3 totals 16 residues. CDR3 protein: CASSPSATGAGNTIYF. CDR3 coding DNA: TGTGCCAGCAGCCCAAGCGCCACAGGGGCTGGAAACACCATATATTTT.

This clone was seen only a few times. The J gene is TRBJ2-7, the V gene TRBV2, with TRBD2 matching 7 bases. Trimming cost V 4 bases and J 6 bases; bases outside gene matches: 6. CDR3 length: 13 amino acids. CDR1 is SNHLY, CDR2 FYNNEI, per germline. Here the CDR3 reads CASSVGGESEQYF. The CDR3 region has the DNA TGTGCCAGCAGTGTGGGAGGGGAGAGCGAGCAGTACTTC.

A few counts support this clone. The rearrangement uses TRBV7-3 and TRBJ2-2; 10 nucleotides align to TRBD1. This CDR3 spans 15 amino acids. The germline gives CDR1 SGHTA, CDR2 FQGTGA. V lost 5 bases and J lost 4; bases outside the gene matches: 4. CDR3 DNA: TGTGCCAGCAGCCTGGGACAGGGGAGCACCGGGGAGCTGTTTTTT. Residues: CASSLGQGSTGELFF.

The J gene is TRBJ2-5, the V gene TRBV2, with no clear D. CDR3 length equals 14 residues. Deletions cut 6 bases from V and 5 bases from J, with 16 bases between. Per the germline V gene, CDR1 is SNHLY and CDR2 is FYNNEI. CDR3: CASRNKLPSETQYF. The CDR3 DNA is TGTGCCAGCAGGAATAAACTACCCTCGGAGACCCAGTACTTC.